The clone carrying this T cell receptor (beta chain) was seen once. This sample stems from a study of blood T cell repertoires in COVID-19. As for the study in general: There were acute and convalescent COVID-19 samples, and they came from the United States, Italy and Spain. T cells, B-cell-depleted T cells, or PBMCs provided the cDNA or gDNA that served as material.

Germline values: CDR1 KGHDR, CDR2 SFDVKD. With V trimmed by 9 bases and J by 0 bases, 12 bases remained unmatched. This CDR3 contains 16 residues. In the original processing: For nucleated cells, counts were estimated from reference gene primer amplification. The table came from immunoSEQ multiplex PCR; TCRdb's copy has only in-frame clones and leaves some out. V and J calls and clone size are copied from that table; D and trimming were computed from the DNA. Here the sample spans about 210,000 clones, 80% being singletons. The clonotype originates from a man aged 60 to 69 with acute or convalescent COVID-19. The chain couples TRBV24-1 to TRBJ1-2; 7 bases agree with TRBD1. What was sequenced was peripheral blood. Here the CDR3 reads CATLSRDSKPNYGYTF. DNA of the CDR3: TGTGCCACCCTATCACGGGACAGCAAGCCTAACTATGGCTACACCTTC.